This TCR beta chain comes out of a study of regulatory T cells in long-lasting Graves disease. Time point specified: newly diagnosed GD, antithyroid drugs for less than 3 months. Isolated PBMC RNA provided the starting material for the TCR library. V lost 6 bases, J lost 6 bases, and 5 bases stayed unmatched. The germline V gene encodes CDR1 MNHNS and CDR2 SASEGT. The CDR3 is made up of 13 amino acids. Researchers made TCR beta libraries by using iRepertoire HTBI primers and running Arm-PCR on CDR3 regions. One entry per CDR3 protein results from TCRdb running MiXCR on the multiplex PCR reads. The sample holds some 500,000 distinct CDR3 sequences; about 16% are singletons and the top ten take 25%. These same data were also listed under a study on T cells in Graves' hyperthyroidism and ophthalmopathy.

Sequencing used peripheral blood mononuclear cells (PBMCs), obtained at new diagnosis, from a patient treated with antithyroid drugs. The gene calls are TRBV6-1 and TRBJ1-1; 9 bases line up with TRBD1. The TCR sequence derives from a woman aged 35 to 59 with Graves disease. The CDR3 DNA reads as TGTGCCAGCAGCCAACAGGGGGCCTCTGAAGCTTTCTTT. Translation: CASSQQGASEAFF.